Given below is one T cell receptor (beta chain) in context. This sample stems from a study of blood T cell repertoires in COVID-19. Study context: COVID-19 samples, acute and convalescent, were from the United States, Italy and Spain. T cells, B-cell-depleted T cells, or PBMCs supplied cDNA or gDNA.

This CDR3 is 14 amino acids long. Per germline, CDR1 SEHNR and CDR2 FQNEAQ (reference sequence). The ends lost 5 bases at V and 2 bases at J; junction bases unmatched: 5. The authors' processing: Amplification of reference gene primers provided the estimated nucleated cell counts. Assay used: immunoSEQ multiplex PCR; TCRdb lists only in-frame clones, some missing. D and trimming were read from the DNA, whereas the V and J calls and clone size are those reported in that table. Of some 250,000 clones in the sample, roughly four fifths were seen once. Sequencing input: peripheral blood. The clonotype comes from a man aged 45-65 years with active or convalescent COVID-19. V is TRBV7-9 and J is TRBJ2-7, with 8 bases that match TRBD1. The CDR3 coding sequence is TGTGCCAGCAGCCGGACAGGGCGCCCCTACGAGCAGTACTTC. This encodes CASSRTGRPYEQYF.